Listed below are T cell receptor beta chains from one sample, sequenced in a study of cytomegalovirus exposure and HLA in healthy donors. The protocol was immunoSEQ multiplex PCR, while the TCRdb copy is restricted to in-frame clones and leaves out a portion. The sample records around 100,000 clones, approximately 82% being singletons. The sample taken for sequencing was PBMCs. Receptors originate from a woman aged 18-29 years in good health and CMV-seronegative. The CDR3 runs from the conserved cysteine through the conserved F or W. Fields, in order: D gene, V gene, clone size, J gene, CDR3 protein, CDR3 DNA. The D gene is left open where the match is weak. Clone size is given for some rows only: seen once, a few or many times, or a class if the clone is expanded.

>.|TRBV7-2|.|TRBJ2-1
CASSLAHSPNEQFF
TGTGCCAGCAGCTTAGCACACAGTCCTAATGAGCAGTTCTTC
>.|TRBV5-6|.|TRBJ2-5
CASSWGQGFQETQYF
TGTGCCAGCAGCTGGGGCCAGGGTTTCCAAGAGACCCAGTACTTC
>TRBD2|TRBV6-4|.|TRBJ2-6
CASSGGRNSGANVLTF
TGTGCCAGCAGTGGCGGGAGAAACTCTGGGGCCAACGTCCTGACTTTC
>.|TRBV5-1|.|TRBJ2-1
CASSLALAPGDEQFF
TGCGCCAGCAGCTTGGCTCTAGCGCCTGGGGATGAGCAGTTCTTC
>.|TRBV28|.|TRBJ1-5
CASSLIGAENQPQHF
TGTGCCAGCAGTTTAATTGGGGCAGAGAATCAGCCCCAGCATTTT
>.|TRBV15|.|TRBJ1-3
CATSRTSTGNTIYF
TGTGCCACCAGCAGGACATCAACTGGAAACACCATATATTTT
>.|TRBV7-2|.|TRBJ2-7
CASSRRRSPLEQYF
TGTGCCAGCAGCCGTCGGAGGAGTCCCCTCGAGCAGTACTTC
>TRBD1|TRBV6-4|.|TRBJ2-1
CASSDSPGQALGEQFF
TGTGCCAGCAGTGACTCTCCCGGACAGGCCTTGGGTGAGCAGTTCTTC
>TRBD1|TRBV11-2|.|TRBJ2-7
CASARDRAYEQYF
TGTGCCAGTGCCCGGGACAGGGCCTACGAGCAGTACTTC
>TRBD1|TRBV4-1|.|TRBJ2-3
CASSLQDRGTDTQYF
TGCGCCAGCAGCCTCCAGGACAGGGGGACAGATACGCAGTATTTT
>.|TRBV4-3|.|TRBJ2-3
CASSQDMNSQSTDTQYF
TGCGCCAGCAGCCAAGATATGAACAGCCAAAGCACAGATACGCAGTATTTT
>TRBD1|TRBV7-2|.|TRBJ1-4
CASSPQGQGSEKLFF
TGTGCCAGCAGCCCCCAGGGACAGGGTTCAGAAAAACTGTTTTTT
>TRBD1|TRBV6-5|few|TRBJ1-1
CASSFQTTGLNTEAFF
TGTGCCAGCAGTTTCCAAACGACAGGGTTGAACACTGAAGCTTTCTTT
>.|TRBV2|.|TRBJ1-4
CASSAPPLDRGKLFF
TGTGCCAGCAGTGCCCCTCCATTAGACCGAGGAAAACTGTTTTTT
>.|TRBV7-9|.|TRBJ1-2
CASSMGSYGYTF
TGTGCCAGCAGCATGGGGAGTTATGGCTACACCTTC
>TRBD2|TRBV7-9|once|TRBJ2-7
CSSSLAGEASYEQYF
TGTTCCAGCAGCTTAGCGGGAGAAGCCTCCTACGAGCAGTACTTC
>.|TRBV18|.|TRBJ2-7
CASSPRDNSASEQYF
TGTGCCAGCTCACCTCGAGACAACTCCGCCTCCGAGCAGTACTTC
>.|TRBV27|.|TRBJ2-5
CASSPNPQGIRFGTQYF
TGTGCCAGCAGTCCAAACCCACAGGGAATCCGATTTGGGACCCAGTACTTC
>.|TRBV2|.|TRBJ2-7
CASSTYEQYF
TGTGCCAGCAGTACCTACGAGCAGTACTTC
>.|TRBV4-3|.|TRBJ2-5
CASSQDWGRRGQETQYF
TGCGCCAGCAGCCAAGATTGGGGCAGGAGGGGTCAAGAGACCCAGTACTTC
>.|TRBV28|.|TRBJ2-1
CASRVGSYAGLYNEQFF
TGTGCCAGCAGGGTTGGGTCCTACGCGGGGCTTTACAATGAGCAGTTCTTC
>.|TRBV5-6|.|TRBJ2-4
CASSLGGFGTPIQYF
TGTGCCAGCAGCTTGGGGGGGTTCGGGACTCCCATTCAGTACTTC
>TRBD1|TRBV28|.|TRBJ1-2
CASSDEVKIRGRVHTF
TGTGCCAGCAGTGACGAGGTCAAGATCAGGGGGCGAGTCCACACCTTC
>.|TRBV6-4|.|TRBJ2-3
CASSPSGQTSADTQYF
TGTGCCAGCAGTCCCTCCGGACAGACTTCAGCTGATACGCAGTATTTT
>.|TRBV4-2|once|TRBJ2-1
CASSQPSSGKGDNEQFF
TGTGCCAGCAGCCAACCTTCTAGCGGAAAGGGGGACAATGAGCAGTTCTTC
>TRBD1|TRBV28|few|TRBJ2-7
CASSPRFGTATYEQYF
TGTGCCAGCAGTCCACGTTTCGGGACAGCCACCTACGAGCAGTACTTC
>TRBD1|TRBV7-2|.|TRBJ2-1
CASSLGQGGPTPEQFF
TGTGCCAGCAGTTTGGGACAGGGGGGACCCACCCCTGAGCAGTTCTTC
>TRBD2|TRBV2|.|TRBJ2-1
CASSALSSGYNEQFF
TGTGCCAGCAGTGCGCTGTCTAGCGGATACAATGAGCAGTTCTTC
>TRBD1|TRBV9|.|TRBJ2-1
CASSGPQGRYNEQFF
TGTGCCAGCAGCGGCCCACAGGGGCGATACAATGAGCAGTTCTTC
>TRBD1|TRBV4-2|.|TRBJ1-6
CASSQDRARQGRSPLHF
TGTGCCAGCAGCCAAGATAGGGCCCGACAGGGGAGATCACCCCTCCACTTT
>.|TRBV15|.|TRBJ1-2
CATSRVLGGAEGYTF
TGTGCCACCAGCAGAGTCCTTGGGGGCGCTGAGGGCTACACCTTC
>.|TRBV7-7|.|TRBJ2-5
CASSLRGWQETQYF
TGTGCCAGCAGCTTACGGGGGTGGCAAGAGACCCAGTACTTC
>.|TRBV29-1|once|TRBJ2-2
CSVGGGELRTGELFF
TGCAGCGTTGGGGGGGGCGAACTTAGAACCGGGGAGCTGTTTTTT
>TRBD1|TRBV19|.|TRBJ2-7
CASSPGTGGRNEQYF
TGTGCCAGTAGTCCCGGGACAGGAGGTAGGAACGAGCAGTACTTC
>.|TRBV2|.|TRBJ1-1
CASSDGGFNTEAFF
TGTGCCAGCAGTGACGGGGGTTTCAACACTGAAGCTTTCTTT
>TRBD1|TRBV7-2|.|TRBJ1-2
CASAVGGQDYGYTF
TGTGCCAGCGCAGTAGGCGGACAGGACTATGGCTACACCTTC
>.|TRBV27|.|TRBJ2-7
CASSLLGTGSYEQYF
TGTGCCAGCAGTTTACTAGGCACGGGTTCCTACGAGCAGTACTTC
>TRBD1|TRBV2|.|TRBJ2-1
CASSRDRVGDEQFF
TGTGCCAGCAGCCGGGACAGGGTAGGGGATGAGCAGTTCTTC
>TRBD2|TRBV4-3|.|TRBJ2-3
CASSQVTSGSTDTQYF
TGCGCCAGCAGCCAAGTGACTAGCGGTAGCACAGATACGCAGTATTTT
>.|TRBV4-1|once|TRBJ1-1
CASSQEATEAFF
TGCGCCAGCAGCCAAGAGGCCACTGAAGCTTTCTTT
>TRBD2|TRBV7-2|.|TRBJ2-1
CASSFRGGWERDNEQFF
TGTGCCAGCAGCTTCCGGGGGGGGTGGGAGAGGGATAATGAGCAGTTCTTC
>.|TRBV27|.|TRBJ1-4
CASRRHATNEKLFF
TGTGCCAGCAGAAGACACGCAACTAATGAAAAACTGTTTTTT
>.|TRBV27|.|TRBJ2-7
CASSLPDRTYEQYF
TGTGCCAGCAGTTTGCCGGACAGAACCTACGAGCAGTACTTC
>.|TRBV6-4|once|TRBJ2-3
CASSAIQGGDTQYF
TGTGCCAGCAGTGCAATCCAGGGAGGAGATACGCAGTATTTT
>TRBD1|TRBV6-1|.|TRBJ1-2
CASSDPEDRADYGYTF
TGTGCCAGCAGTGATCCAGAGGACAGGGCGGACTATGGCTACACCTTC
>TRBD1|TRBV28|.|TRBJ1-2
CASSLAGGPPFGYTF
TGTGCCAGCAGTTTGGCAGGGGGGCCCCCTTTTGGCTACACCTTC
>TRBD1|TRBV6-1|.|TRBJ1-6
CASSEMAGQGSSPLHF
TGTGCCAGCAGTGAAATGGCGGGACAGGGGTCTTCACCCCTCCACTTT
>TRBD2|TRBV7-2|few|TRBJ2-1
CASSSRLAGGRNEQFF
TGTGCCAGCAGCTCACGACTAGCGGGAGGGCGCAATGAGCAGTTCTTC
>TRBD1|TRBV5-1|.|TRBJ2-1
CASRGTGRTYNEQFF
TGCGCCAGCAGAGGGACAGGGAGGACCTACAATGAGCAGTTCTTC
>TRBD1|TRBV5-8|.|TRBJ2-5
CASSLGRGQETQYF
TGTGCCAGCAGCTTGGGCAGGGGGCAAGAGACCCAGTACTTC
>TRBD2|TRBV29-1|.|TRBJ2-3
CSVAPLAVMGGDTQYF
TGCAGCGTTGCGCCACTAGCGGTCATGGGCGGGGATACGCAGTATTTT
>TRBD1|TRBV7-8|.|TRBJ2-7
CASSLVVGTGVYEQYF
TGTGCCAGCAGCTTAGTGGTAGGGACAGGGGTCTACGAGCAGTACTTC
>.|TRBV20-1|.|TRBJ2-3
CSGEHTDTQYF
TGCAGCGGGGAACACACAGATACGCAGTATTTT
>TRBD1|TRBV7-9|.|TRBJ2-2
CASSLAQGQGVDTGELFF
TGTGCCAGCAGCTTAGCCCAGGGACAGGGGGTTGACACCGGGGAGCTGTTTTTT
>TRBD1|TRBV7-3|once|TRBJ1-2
CASSPRQGEIDGYTF
TGTGCCAGCAGCCCCCGACAGGGGGAGATAGATGGCTACACCTTC